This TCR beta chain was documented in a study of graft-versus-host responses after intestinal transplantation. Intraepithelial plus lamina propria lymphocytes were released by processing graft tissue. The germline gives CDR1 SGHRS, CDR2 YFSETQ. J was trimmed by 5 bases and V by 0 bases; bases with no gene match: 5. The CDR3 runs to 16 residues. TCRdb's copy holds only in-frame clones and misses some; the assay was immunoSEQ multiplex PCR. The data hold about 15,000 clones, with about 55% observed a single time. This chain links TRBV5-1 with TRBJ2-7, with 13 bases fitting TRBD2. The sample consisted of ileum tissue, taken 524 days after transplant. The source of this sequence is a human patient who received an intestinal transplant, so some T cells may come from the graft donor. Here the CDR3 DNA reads TGCGCCAGCAGCTTGGGCGGGACTAGCGGGAATGACGAGCAGTACTTC. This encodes CASSLGGTSGNDEQYF.